One T cell receptor beta chain is described in this entry. The sample originates from a study of blood T cells in healthy people across ages. Turning to the study itself: Roughly one uniquely barcoded beta molecule per two T cells was captured.

A sample-barcoded 5' primer and a J-beta primer mix were used in a second PCR of about 7 to 12 cycles. In TCRdb, the 5' RACE reads were re-called with MiXCR into one record per CDR3 protein. This sample has approximately 490,000 distinct CDR3 sequences, with around 24% found just once. The V end lost 8 bases, the J end lost 5 bases, and 13 bases lay between the germline ends. Germline V lookup: CDR1 LGHDT, CDR2 YNNKEL (reference sequence). The length of the CDR3 is 13 residues. This sample also belongs to another study, concerning T cells of mothers and their children.

The receptor's source is a boy aged 5-17 years in good health. The material sequenced was blood. The chain employs TRBV3-1 and TRBJ1-5; D remains unclear. The CDR3 protein is CASGYTGDQPQHF. CDR3 nucleotides: TGTGCCAGCGGCTACACCGGGGATCAGCCCCAGCATTTT.